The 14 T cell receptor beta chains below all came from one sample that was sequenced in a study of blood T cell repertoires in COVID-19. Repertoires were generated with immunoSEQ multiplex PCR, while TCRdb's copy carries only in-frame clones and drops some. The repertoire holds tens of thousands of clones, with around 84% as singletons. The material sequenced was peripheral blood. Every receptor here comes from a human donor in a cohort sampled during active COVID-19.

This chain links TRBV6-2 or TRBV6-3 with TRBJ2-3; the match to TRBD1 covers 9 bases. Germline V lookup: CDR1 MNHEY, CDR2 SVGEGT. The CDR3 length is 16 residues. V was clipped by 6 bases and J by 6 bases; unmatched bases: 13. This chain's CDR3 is CASSLQGAVSKDTQYF. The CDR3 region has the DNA TGTGCCAGCAGCCTACAGGGGGCCGTGTCGAAGGATACGCAGTATTTT.

The CDR3 DNA reads TGTGCCAGCAGTCATCTAGCGGGAGGTGCAGATACGCAGTATTTT. Translating gives CASSHLAGGADTQYF. This chain uses TRBV6-5 with TRBJ2-3; 11 bases line up with TRBD2. V lost 5 bases and J lost 4; bases outside the gene matches: 5. The germline V gene has CDR1 MNHEY and CDR2 SVGAGI. The CDR3 contains 15 residues.

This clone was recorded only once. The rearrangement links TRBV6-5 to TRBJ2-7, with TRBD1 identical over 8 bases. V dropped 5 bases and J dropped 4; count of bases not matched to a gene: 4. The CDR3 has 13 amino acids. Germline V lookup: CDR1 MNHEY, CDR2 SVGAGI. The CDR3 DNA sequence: TGTGCCAGCAGTAATACAGGGGGATACGAGCAGTACTTC. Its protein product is CASSNTGGYEQYF.

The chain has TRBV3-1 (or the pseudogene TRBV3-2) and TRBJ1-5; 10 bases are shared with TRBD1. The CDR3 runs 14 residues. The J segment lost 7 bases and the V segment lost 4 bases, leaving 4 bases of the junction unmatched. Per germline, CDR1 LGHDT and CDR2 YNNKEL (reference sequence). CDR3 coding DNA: TGTGCCAGCAGCCGACAGGGACAGGGGCAGCCCCAGCATTTT. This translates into CASSRQGQGQPQHF.

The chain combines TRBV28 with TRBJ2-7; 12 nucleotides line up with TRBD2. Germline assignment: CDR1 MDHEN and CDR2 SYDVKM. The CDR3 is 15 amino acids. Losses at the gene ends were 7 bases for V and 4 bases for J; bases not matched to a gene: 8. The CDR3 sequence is CASTPSGGAKYEQYF. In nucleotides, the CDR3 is TGTGCCAGCACGCCTAGCGGGGGGGCCAAGTACGAGCAGTACTTC.

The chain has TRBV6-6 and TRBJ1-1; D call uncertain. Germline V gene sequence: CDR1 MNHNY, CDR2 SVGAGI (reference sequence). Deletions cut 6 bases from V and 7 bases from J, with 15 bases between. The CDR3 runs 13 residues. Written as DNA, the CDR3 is TGTGCCAGCAGATCAACGAGGGAGGGTGAAGCTTTCTTT. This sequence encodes CASRSTREGEAFF.

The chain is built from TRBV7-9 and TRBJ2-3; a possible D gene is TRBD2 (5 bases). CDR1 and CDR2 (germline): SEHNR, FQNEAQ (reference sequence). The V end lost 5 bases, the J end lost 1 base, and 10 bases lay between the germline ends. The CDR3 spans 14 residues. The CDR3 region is CASSVTRGTDTQYF. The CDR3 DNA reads TGTGCCAGCAGCGTCACTAGGGGCACAGATACGCAGTATTTT.

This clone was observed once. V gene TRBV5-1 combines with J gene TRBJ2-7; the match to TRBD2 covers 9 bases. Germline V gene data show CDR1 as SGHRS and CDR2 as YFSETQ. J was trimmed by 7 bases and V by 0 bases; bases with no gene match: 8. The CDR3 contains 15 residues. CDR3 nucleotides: TGCGCCAGCAGCTTGGTTGCGGGAGGGGTAGGAGAGCAGTACTTC. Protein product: CASSLVAGGVGEQYF.

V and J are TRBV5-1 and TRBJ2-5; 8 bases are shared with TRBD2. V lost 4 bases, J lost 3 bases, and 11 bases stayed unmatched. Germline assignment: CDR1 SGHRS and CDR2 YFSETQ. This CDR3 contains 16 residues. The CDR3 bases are TGCGCCAGCAGCCCACGGGGGGGGCAGGGGAAAGAGACCCAGTACTTC. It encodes CASSPRGGQGKETQYF.

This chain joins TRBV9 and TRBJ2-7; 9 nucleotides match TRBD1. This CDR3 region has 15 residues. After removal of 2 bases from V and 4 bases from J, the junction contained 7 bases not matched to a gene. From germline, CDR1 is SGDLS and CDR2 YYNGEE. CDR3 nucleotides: TGTGCCAGCAGCGTTGCGGTCGGGACAGGGTACGAGCAGTACTTC. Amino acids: CASSVAVGTGYEQYF.

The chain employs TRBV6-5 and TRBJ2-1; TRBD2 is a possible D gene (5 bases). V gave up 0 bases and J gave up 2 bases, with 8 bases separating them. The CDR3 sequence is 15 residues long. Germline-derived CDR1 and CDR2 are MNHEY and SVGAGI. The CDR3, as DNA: TGTGCCAGCAGTTACTCAGTACTAGCCTACAATGAGCAGTTCTTC. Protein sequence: CASSYSVLAYNEQFF.

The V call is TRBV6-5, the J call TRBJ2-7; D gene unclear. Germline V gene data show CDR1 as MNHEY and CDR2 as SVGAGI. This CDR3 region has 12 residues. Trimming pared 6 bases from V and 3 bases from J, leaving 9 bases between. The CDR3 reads CASRSSGYEQYF. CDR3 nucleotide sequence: TGTGCCAGCAGATCCTCCGGCTACGAGCAGTACTTC.

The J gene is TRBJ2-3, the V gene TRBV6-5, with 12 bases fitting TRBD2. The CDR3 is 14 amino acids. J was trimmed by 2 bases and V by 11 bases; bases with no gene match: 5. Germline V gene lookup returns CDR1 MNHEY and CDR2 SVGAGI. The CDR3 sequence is CASRLAGATDTQYF. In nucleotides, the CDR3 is TGTGCCTCCCGACTAGCGGGGGCCACAGATACGCAGTATTTT.

CDR3 loop: CASSSGTGGNYEQYF. Here the CDR3 DNA reads TGTGCCAGCAGCTCAGGGACAGGGGGTAACTACGAGCAGTACTTC. This rearrangement joins TRBV11-3 to TRBJ2-7; TRBD1 matches at 11 bases. V gave up 4 bases and J gave up 3 bases; unmatched junction bases: 5. The CDR3 covers 15 residues. In germline, CDR1 is SGHNT, CDR2 YENEEA.